This T cell receptor (beta chain) is from a study of T cells in Graves' hyperthyroidism and ophthalmopathy. The wider study: Before any treatment, at initial diagnosis, peripheral blood was collected. Points from the study as a whole: The model predicted ophthalmopathy a median roughly 6.5 months before onset. From stable hyperthyroidism, ophthalmopathy was separated by a 13 V-J model.

Uncontrolled infection, other autoimmune disease, pregnancy and lactation each barred patients from inclusion. There are many counts of this clonotype. As yet, its antigen is unknown. Amplified TCR beta CDR3 regions came from RNA transcripts. Initially, a first-round RT-PCR of the TCR CDR3 employed the HTBI primer set. From the multiplex PCR reads, TCRdb called clonotypes with MiXCR, one entry per CDR3 protein. This sample has 390,000 or so distinct CDR3 sequences; 14% to 15% occur once, and the top ten carry less than 15%. The germline gives CDR1 SGHRS, CDR2 YFSETQ. The CDR3 sequence is 15 residues long. V dropped 5 bases and J dropped 4 bases, with 19 bases sitting between them.

Specimen: blood. The receptor's source is a man in his late teens or twenties with Graves' ophthalmopathy. V is TRBV5-1 and J is TRBJ2-7; D may be TRBD1 or TRBD2 (5 bases each). This chain's CDR3 is CASSDPGRNIYEQYF. The CDR3 region has the DNA TGCGCCAGCAGTGACCCGGGACGGAATATTTACGAGCAGTACTTC.